A single sample gave rise to the 25 T cell receptor beta chains below, sequenced in a study of beta chain features in type 1 diabetes. The authors reverse transcribed all of the isolated RNA, so sequencing captured expressed TCRB transcripts. Some clones are missing from TCRdb's copy, which holds only in-frame ones; the method was immunoSEQ multiplex PCR. The data show 680,000 or so clones, around 16% seen once. The material sequenced was naive CD4+ T cells from blood. These receptors originate from a man between 18 and 35 years old in good health.

This CDR3 reads CASRDTSGVAQYF. In DNA, the CDR3 is TGTGCCAGCAGGGATACTAGCGGGGTCGCTCAGTACTTC. The gene calls are TRBV2 and TRBJ2-4, with TRBD2 identical over 10 bases. Trimming cost V 6 bases and J 12 bases; bases outside gene matches: 8. The germline CDR1 and CDR2 sequences are SNHLY and FYNNEI. The CDR3 covers 13 residues.

The rearrangement joins TRBV9 to TRBJ2-7; 9 positions match TRBD2. The CDR3 extends over 16 amino acids. Germline CDR1 and CDR2: SGDLS and YYNGEE. The V gene end was trimmed by 6 bases and the J gene end by 0 bases; junction bases not matched to a gene: 10. Here the CDR3 reads CASTPTSGGSSYEQYF. The CDR3 DNA reads TGTGCCAGCACCCCGACTAGCGGAGGGAGCTCCTACGAGCAGTACTTC.

J is TRBJ2-3 and V is TRBV7-3; 9 bases align to TRBD2. CDR1 and CDR2 from the germline V gene are SGHTA and FQGTGA. Trimming took 1 base from V and 2 from J; bases not matched to a gene: 4. The CDR3 consists of 16 residues. The CDR3 sequence is CASSLRAGGITDTQYF. The CDR3 coding sequence is TGTGCCAGCAGCTTAAGAGCGGGAGGCATCACAGATACGCAGTATTTT.

The chain couples TRBV10-3 to TRBJ2-7; D may be TRBD2 (5 bases). The CDR3 has 14 residues. The germline V gene has CDR1 ENHRY and CDR2 SYGVKD. V was cut by 10 bases and J by 5 bases, with 21 bases left in between. The CDR3 nucleotides are TGTGCCAGCACCAGCCTCCGGGAAAGGAACGAGCAGTACTTC. Translation: CASTSLRERNEQYF.

This clone was counted between two and nine times. Other DNA sequences from this sample encode an identical CDR3 as well. The DNA for the CDR3 is TGTGCCAGCAGTTACCTCGCGGGGGGCTCCTACGAGCAGTACTTC. Translating gives CASSYLAGGSYEQYF. This chain connects TRBV6-5 to TRBJ2-7; 8 bases are shared with TRBD2. Trimming cost V 2 bases and J 0 bases; bases outside gene matches: 3. Germline V gene sequence: CDR1 MNHEY, CDR2 SVGAGI. The CDR3 length is 15 residues.

This clone was seen only a few times. The genes are TRBV19 and TRBJ2-2; D possibly uses TRBD1 or TRBD2 (5 bases each). CDR3 length: 13 residues. Germline lookup yields CDR1 LNHDA and CDR2 SQIVND (reference sequence). V was cut by 5 bases and J by 2 bases, with 6 bases left in between. The CDR3 sequence: CASSGTNTGELFF. The CDR3 nucleotides are TGTGCCAGTAGTGGGACCAACACCGGGGAGCTGTTTTTT.

The chain couples TRBV19 to TRBJ1-1; D is uncertain. The CDR3 is 15 amino acids. Germline CDR1 reads LNHDA; CDR2 reads SQIVND (reference sequence). Trimming removed 5 bases from V and 1 base from J, with 14 bases in between. The CDR3 is CASSRRRTENTEAFF. CDR3 DNA: TGTGCCAGTAGTCGCCGTCGGACGGAGAACACTGAAGCTTTCTTT.

With regard to this clone: Other DNA sequences in the same sample also yield this CDR3. The J gene is TRBJ1-5, the V gene TRBV9, with D unresolved. Trimming cost V 0 bases and J 3 bases, with 7 bases left between them. In germline, CDR1 is SGDLS, CDR2 YYNGEE. The CDR3 extends over 14 amino acids. CDR3 sequence: CASSVGGSNQPQHF. CDR3 coding DNA: TGTGCCAGCAGCGTAGGGGGATCCAATCAGCCCCAGCATTTT.

The chain employs TRBV5-4 and TRBJ2-1; D may be TRBD2 (5 bases). The ends were cut back, 0 bases at V and 4 bases at J, with 14 bases in the middle. Germline V gives CDR1 SGHNT, CDR2 YYREEE (reference sequence). The CDR3 loop spans 16 amino acids. The CDR3 loop reads CASSLGHAAAYNEQFF. The CDR3 DNA is TGTGCCAGCAGCTTGGGGCACGCAGCGGCTTACAATGAGCAGTTCTTC.

The chain recombines TRBV2 with TRBJ1-1, with a tentative D call TRBD1 (5 bases). The germline V and J ends were trimmed by 10 bases and 2 bases, with 20 bases remaining between them. The germline V gene encodes CDR1 SNHLY and CDR2 FYNNEI. The CDR3 is 15 amino acids. The chain's CDR3 is CATETGLKTNTEAFF. For the CDR3, the DNA is TGTGCCACGGAGACGGGACTAAAGACAAACACTGAAGCTTTCTTT.

The chain links TRBV4-2 to TRBJ2-2; 8 bases fit TRBD1. Per the germline V gene, CDR1 is LGHNA and CDR2 is YNFKEQ. V dropped 3 bases and J dropped 1; count of bases not matched to a gene: 7. The CDR3 spans 17 residues. In DNA form, the CDR3 reads TGTGCCAGCAGCCAGACCGGACAGGGCGGGAACACCGGGGAGCTGTTTTTT. This encodes CASSQTGQGGNTGELFF.

This clone occurred a few times. V usage is TRBV7-2 and J usage is TRBJ2-7; perhaps TRBD2 as D (5 bases). Germline V gene data show CDR1 as SGHTA and CDR2 as FQGNSA. Trimming cost V 1 base and J 6 bases, with 10 bases left between them. The CDR3 is 13 residues long. In nucleotides, the CDR3 is TGTGCCAGCAGCTTAGGGGGAGTTACCGAGCAGTACTTC. Amino acids: CASSLGGVTEQYF.

This clone was observed a handful of times. The genes are TRBV19 and TRBJ2-7, with 7 bases matching TRBD2. Germline lookup yields CDR1 LNHDA and CDR2 SQIVND (reference sequence). Germline trimming cut 7 bases from V and 4 bases from J; bases unmatched to any gene: 19. CDR3 length equals 17 residues. CDR3 coding DNA: TGTGCCAGTACCCCGCGCGGGCTAGCGGAGTCTCAGTACGAGCAGTACTTC. Translated: CASTPRGLAESQYEQYF.

This clone was seen more than once but under ten times. The chain joins TRBV6-6 to TRBJ1-4; no reliable D call. This CDR3 has 16 amino acids. The ends were cut back, 2 bases at V and 4 bases at J, with 14 bases in the middle. Germline assignment: CDR1 MNHNY and CDR2 SVGAGI (reference sequence). This CDR3 is CASSYDRAGVNEKLFF. DNA for the CDR3: TGTGCCAGCAGTTACGATCGGGCGGGAGTTAATGAAAAACTGTTTTTT.

This clone came up a few times. CDR3 region: CASSAAGTPIGSSNQPQHF. The CDR3 DNA reads TGTGCCAGCAGCGCTGCAGGGACCCCTATAGGGTCGAGCAATCAGCCCCAGCATTTT. V gene TRBV9 combines with J gene TRBJ1-5; tentative D call: TRBD1 (5 bases). With 3 bases removed from V and 1 base from J, the gap between germline ends came to 23 bases. The CDR3 runs to 19 residues. The germline V gene encodes CDR1 SGDLS and CDR2 YYNGEE.

The chain employs TRBV9 and TRBJ2-3; 9 bases match TRBD1. Germline V lookup: CDR1 SGDLS, CDR2 YYNGEE. This CDR3 has 15 amino acids. Trimming at V came to 5 bases and at J to 6 bases, leaving 10 bases not matched to a gene. The CDR3 is CASRAPGTGRDTQYF. Written as DNA, the CDR3 is TGTGCCAGCAGGGCACCCGGGACAGGGAGGGATACGCAGTATTTT.

This clone turned up a few times. The junction differs from germline at one of its ends, possibly a read error. The rearrangement links TRBV4-2 to TRBJ2-7; D may match TRBD1 or TRBD2 (6 bases each). Germline CDR1 LGHNA, CDR2 YNFKEQ. The CDR3 runs to 12 residues. DNA of the CDR3: TGTGCCAGCAGCCAAGATAGGGGGGAGAGGAAGTTC. Translation: CASSQDRGERKF.

At least ten counts were recorded for this clone. V and J are TRBV7-2 and TRBJ2-2; no clear D. The CDR3 contains 12 residues. Trimming took 6 bases from V and 6 from J, leaving 8 bases between them. Per the germline V gene, CDR1 is SGHTA and CDR2 is FQGNSA. CDR3 loop: CASSLSAGELFF. CDR3 nucleotides: TGTGCCAGCAGTCTATCGGCCGGGGAGCTGTTTTTT.

This clone has more than one count but fewer than ten. The chain uses TRBV30 and TRBJ2-2; 9 bases match TRBD1. The J segment lost 6 bases and the V segment lost 2 bases, leaving 13 bases of the junction unmatched. Germline V CDR1 and CDR2: GTSNPN, SVGIG (reference sequence). The CDR3 has 17 residues. CDR3 protein: CAWSYYQGQGGAGELFF. CDR3 in DNA: TGTGCCTGGAGTTACTACCAGGGACAGGGAGGGGCCGGGGAGCTGTTTTTT.

The chain links TRBV19 to TRBJ1-3; 7 bases line up with TRBD1. This CDR3 has 16 residues. After removal of 2 bases from V and 2 bases from J, the junction contained 6 bases not matched to a gene. Germline values: CDR1 LNHDA, CDR2 SQIVND (reference sequence). This chain's CDR3 is CASSIRDSATGNTIYF. The CDR3 bases are TGTGCCAGTAGTATACGGGACAGCGCAACTGGAAACACCATATATTTT.

This clone was detected only a few times. This chain joins TRBV7-2 and TRBJ2-1; D gene ambiguous. V was pared by 1 base and J by 7 bases, with 11 bases between. CDR1 SGHTA and CDR2 FQGNSA come from the germline V gene. The CDR3 runs 14 residues. Here the CDR3 DNA reads TGTGCCAGCAGCTTAGACCCTAATAGGAATGAGCAGTTCTTC. This gives the protein CASSLDPNRNEQFF.

In its sample, this clone was seen a few times. The chain joins TRBV20-1 to TRBJ2-5, with D uncertain. The better agreement between TRBJ2-7 and the DNA end casts doubt on the J call. This CDR3 contains 11 residues. Germline V gene sequence: CDR1 DFQATT, CDR2 SNEGSKA (reference sequence). As DNA, the CDR3 is TGCAGTGCTATCCTCTCCTACGAGCAGTACTTC. It translates to CSAILSYEQYF.

The CDR3 spells CASSQVAGTGNTIYF. The DNA for the CDR3 is TGCGCCAGCAGCCAAGTGGCAGGGACTGGAAACACCATATATTTT. V is TRBV4-3 and J is TRBJ1-3, with D possibly matching TRBD1 (5 bases). Germline CDR1 LGHNA, CDR2 YSLEER. The length of the CDR3 is 15 residues. Trimming pared 1 base from V and 2 bases from J, leaving 9 bases between.

This clone was picked up a small number of times. The gene calls are TRBV18 and TRBJ2-7; 9 bases agree with TRBD1. V lost 4 bases, J lost 6 bases, and 7 bases stayed unmatched. Germline values: CDR1 KGHSH, CDR2 LQKENI. This CDR3 is built from 14 residues. CDR3 in amino acids: CASSRRDRVTEQYF. The CDR3 coding sequence is TGTGCCAGCTCACGTCGGGACAGGGTTACCGAGCAGTACTTC.

This clone was seen more than once but under ten times. This rearrangement joins TRBV19 to TRBJ1-1; 7 bases are shared with TRBD1. Per the germline V gene, CDR1 is LNHDA and CDR2 is SQIVND (reference sequence). Trimming removed 3 bases from V and 0 bases from J; junction bases left unmatched: 13. The CDR3 is 18 residues long. The CDR3 DNA reads as TGTGCCAGTAGTATCCGTGGAGAGGACAGGAACATGAACACTGAAGCTTTCTTT. This encodes CASSIRGEDRNMNTEAFF.